This T cell receptor beta chain came from a study of spatial heterogeneity in lung cancer (dated by TCRdb to between 2018 and 2021). In terms of the full investigation: Beta-chain transcripts were consistently detected in greater numbers than alpha-chain transcripts, which likely reflected higher beta-chain transcript abundance. In tumor regions, TCR transcript counts showed a strong correlation with a T cell transcriptional module score derived from matched bulk RNA-seq. Both alpha and beta chains were TCR-sequenced in samples taken at surgery, namely 220 tumor regions, 63 to 70 matched nontumor lung samples and approximately 58 PBMC samples. In the raw uncorrected reads, each unique combination of TCR and UMI appeared more than ten times on average. In non-small cell lung cancer, the study made a quantitative comparison of TCR alpha and beta repertoires among multiple tumor regions, matched nontumor lung and blood. TCR repertoire features were related to nonsynonymous mutation counts determined by whole-exome sequencing of tumor tissue.

Library prep was done by 5' RACE. Sequencing instrument: NextSeq 500. In the TCR library protocol, a unique molecular identifier was attached to each TCR cDNA molecule so that PCR and sequencing errors could be corrected. On the study's bioinformatics: TCR identification, UMI-based error correction and CDR3 extraction were performed with Decombinator tools. TCRs above a frequency of 2 per 1,000, corresponding to the top 1% of the tumor frequency distribution, were defined as expanded. Expanded tumor TCRs were classed as regional if statistically deemed absent (corrected P<0.05) from at least one tumor region, otherwise ubiquitous. Rényi diversity was computed with the R vegan package after subsampling each repertoire 100 times to 5,000 TCRs. To build CDR3 similarity networks, amino acid triplet string-kernel similarity was used, and CDR3s were connected when their pairwise similarity was above 0.82. The raw public data were reprocessed by TCRdb itself: fastp quality trimming at Q25, MiXCR clonotype calling, in-frame beta chains only. When rows share a CDR3 protein, they turn into one entry using the most common DNA and genes. The V and J calls shown here were made by TCRdb, not taken from the authors' results. In this sample the table shows about 14,000 distinct CDR3 sequences, roughly 4.7% of which occur a single time. The ten largest clones take up approximately 20% of the sample.

As for this clonotype: Its cognate antigen has yet to be identified. Nothing much larger sits one base from this clone, and base qualities are not available.

The time point label here, explained by the study, means: sample taken at primary tumor resection. The donors were some 72 patients from the lung TRACERx cohort who had early-stage, untreated non-small cell lung cancer. For TCR sequencing, whole RNA was extracted from tumor and nontumor lung tissue, or from cryopreserved PBMC samples, and no cell sorting was done. Only patients for whom sufficient RNA was available from at least two tumor regions were selected for TCR sequencing. A lung pathologist reviewed the tumor and adjacent nontumor lung specimens before the specimens were selected. The trim is 2 bases for V and 7 bases for J, with a gap of 6 bases between the germline ends. Inclusive of the bounding cysteine and phenylalanine, the CDR3 is 12 residues long. The only DNA kept is the CDR3, 36 bases in frame from the first base. CDR1 and CDR2 are read off the germline V gene as SGHTA and FQGNSA.

Here is what the overall study found, with its caveats: Counts of ubiquitous and regional expanded TCRs correlated with counts of ubiquitous and regional nonsynonymous mutations, respectively. TCR-seq was estimated to cover only approximately 6.3% of tumor T cells for alpha chains and about 13% for beta chains. Additional single-cell paired TCR alpha and beta sequencing was considered necessary to confirm, at a functional level, the hypothesis that regional TCRs recognize regional mutations. A correlation was observed between the number of expanded intratumoral alpha and beta TCRs and the tumor nonsynonymous mutation count.

The chain couples TRBV7-2 to TRBJ1-5; the D gene is not confidently resolved. The sequenced sample was lung tumor tissue, obtained at surgery. The receptor was isolated from a female donor with early-stage non-small cell lung cancer. The CDR3 corresponds to CASSLMGQPQHF. The bases read TGTGCCAGCAGCTTAATGGGACAGCCCCAGCATTTT.